This T cell receptor (beta chain) was retrieved from a study of early T cells in non-severe SARS-CoV-2 infection. In the library, individual cDNA molecules carried attached unique molecular identifiers. TCRdb passed the 5' RACE reads through MiXCR, listing each CDR3 protein once. Here the sample spans some 50,000 distinct CDR3 sequences, around 8.6% being singletons. Regarding the study as a whole: VDJdb matching favored anti-spike CD8 responses, missing private and CD4 specificities.

Germline lookup yields CDR1 SEHNR and CDR2 FQNEAQ (reference sequence). The CDR3 has 12 amino acids. Concerning this clonotype itself: The antigen is not known. The junction shows a germline mismatch at one end, possibly a read error.

This TCR derives from an adult who was a healthcare worker with PCR-confirmed SARS-CoV-2 infection or an uninfected control (not recorded which). The rearrangement uses TRBV7-9 and TRBJ2-2, with D unresolved. The specimen comprised whole blood, sampled at baseline. The CDR3 coding sequence is TGTGTCAGCAGCTTAAAGACCGGGGAGCTGTTTTTT. Translating it yields CVSSLKTGELFF.